Listed below are T cell receptor beta chains from one sample, sequenced in a study of molecular identifiers for immune sequencing clone quantification. Via MiXCR, TCRdb re-called the PCR reads, giving one row per CDR3 protein. In the table there are about 510,000 distinct CDR3 sequences, about 22% of which are singletons. Sequenced sample: naive CD8+ T cells from blood, with Jurkat cell RNA spiked in. Receptors were obtained from a human donor in good health. Some libraries in this study had Jurkat cell RNA spiked in. Both conserved end residues are part of each CDR3.

j_call: TRBJ2-7
v_call: TRBV20-1
cdr3_length: 15
cdr3_aa: CSASLVAGANYEQYF

j_call: TRBJ2-7
v_call: TRBV12-3/TRBV12-4
cdr3_length: 13
cdr3_aa: CASSPLLAAEQYF

j_call: TRBJ2-6
v_call: TRBV2
cdr3_length: 19
cdr3_aa: CASSEAARGLVSGANVLTF

j_call: TRBJ2-7
v_call: TRBV7-9
cdr3_length: 13
cdr3_aa: CASSGRTGDEQYF

j_call: TRBJ2-7
v_call: TRBV4-1
cdr3_length: 13
cdr3_aa: CASSHLSGYEQYF

j_call: TRBJ1-2
v_call: TRBV27
cdr3_length: 14
cdr3_aa: CASRPPRQPYGYTF

j_call: TRBJ2-3
v_call: TRBV7-7
cdr3_length: 16
cdr3_aa: CASSPFKAGVADTQYF

j_call: TRBJ2-1
v_call: TRBV11-2
cdr3_length: 21
cdr3_aa: CASSWGRLAGGQKSSYNEQFF

j_call: TRBJ1-6
v_call: TRBV19
cdr3_length: 15
cdr3_aa: CASSIDHGLNSPLHF

j_call: TRBJ2-5
v_call: TRBV12-3/TRBV12-4
cdr3_length: 15
cdr3_aa: CASSFTRDHQETQYF

j_call: TRBJ2-3
v_call: TRBV7-6
cdr3_length: 15
cdr3_aa: CASSLVAGSTDTQYF

j_call: TRBJ2-1
v_call: TRBV30
cdr3_length: 15
cdr3_aa: CAWSSGQGTYNEQFF

j_call: TRBJ2-3
v_call: TRBV27
cdr3_length: 15
cdr3_aa: CASSTIAGAPYTQYF

j_call: TRBJ2-2
v_call: TRBV6-6
cdr3_length: 14
cdr3_aa: CASSLSGPTGELFF

j_call: TRBJ2-3
v_call: TRBV27
cdr3_length: 17
cdr3_aa: CASSSMTSGDRTDTQYF

j_call: TRBJ2-3
v_call: TRBV10-2
cdr3_length: 10
cdr3_aa: CASRQDTQYF

j_call: TRBJ2-7
v_call: TRBV6-1
cdr3_length: 15
cdr3_aa: CASSEGGFTPYEQYF

j_call: TRBJ2-1
v_call: TRBV20-1
cdr3_length: 14
cdr3_aa: CSARDEWSYNEQFF

j_call: TRBJ2-1
v_call: TRBV20-1
cdr3_length: 11
cdr3_aa: CSAQRRAEQFF

j_call: TRBJ2-5
v_call: TRBV14
cdr3_length: 17
cdr3_aa: CASSPFGGAKIQETQYF

j_call: TRBJ1-5
v_call: TRBV27
cdr3_length: 13
cdr3_aa: CASSAVSNQPQHF

j_call: TRBJ1-5
v_call: TRBV12-3/TRBV12-4
cdr3_length: 15
cdr3_aa: CASRIEGAGNQPQHF

j_call: TRBJ1-6
v_call: TRBV7-6
cdr3_length: 16
cdr3_aa: CASSLAWQGDGSPLHF

j_call: TRBJ1-1
v_call: TRBV7-9
cdr3_length: 15
cdr3_aa: CASSLGVGRDTEAFF

j_call: TRBJ1-1
v_call: TRBV9
cdr3_length: 13
cdr3_aa: CASSVTGATEAFF

j_call: TRBJ2-3
v_call: TRBV10-2
cdr3_length: 16
cdr3_aa: CATLLGVSGSTDTQYF

j_call: TRBJ2-5
v_call: TRBV10-3
cdr3_length: 15
cdr3_aa: CAISDQSSGVETQYF

j_call: TRBJ2-3
v_call: TRBV5-8
cdr3_length: 15
cdr3_aa: CASSLGQGVIDTQYF

j_call: TRBJ1-1
v_call: TRBV5-1
cdr3_length: 15
cdr3_aa: CASSLVARGKVVAFF

j_call: TRBJ2-3
v_call: TRBV27
cdr3_length: 14
cdr3_aa: CASSPQEITDTQYF

j_call: TRBJ1-6
v_call: TRBV6-5
cdr3_length: 16
cdr3_aa: CASSQRIGMGYSPLHF

j_call: TRBJ2-3
v_call: TRBV12-3/TRBV12-4
cdr3_length: 13
cdr3_aa: CASSTGGPNTQYF

j_call: TRBJ2-3
v_call: TRBV28
cdr3_length: 15
cdr3_aa: CASSPDRFSTDTQYF

j_call: TRBJ2-7
v_call: TRBV25-1
cdr3_length: 14
cdr3_aa: CASSARDRVYEQYF

j_call: TRBJ1-1
v_call: TRBV7-9
cdr3_length: 14
cdr3_aa: CASSLLRGAVEAFF

j_call: TRBJ2-5
v_call: TRBV9
cdr3_length: 13
cdr3_aa: CASSAEWAETQYF

j_call: TRBJ2-7
v_call: TRBV9
cdr3_length: 14
cdr3_aa: CASSSGFTSYEQYF

j_call: TRBJ2-7
v_call: TRBV2
cdr3_length: 13
cdr3_aa: CASSRTGSSEQYF

j_call: TRBJ1-1
v_call: TRBV5-4
cdr3_length: 14
cdr3_aa: CASSWGQGYTEAFF

j_call: TRBJ1-6
v_call: TRBV19
cdr3_length: 15
cdr3_aa: CASSSRPDAWSPLHF

j_call: TRBJ2-1
v_call: TRBV6-5
cdr3_length: 15
cdr3_aa: CASSYIGQNYNEQFF

j_call: TRBJ2-7
v_call: TRBV12-3/TRBV12-4
cdr3_length: 16
cdr3_aa: CASSFVGPTTSYEQYF

j_call: TRBJ2-4
v_call: TRBV10-3
cdr3_length: 11
cdr3_aa: CAIRIGSEQYF

j_call: TRBJ2-1
v_call: TRBV2
cdr3_length: 13
cdr3_aa: CASSEDSPNEQFF

j_call: TRBJ1-4
v_call: TRBV7-9
cdr3_length: 15
cdr3_aa: CASSLTGGTNEKLFF

j_call: TRBJ2-3
v_call: TRBV5-6
cdr3_length: 15
cdr3_aa: CASSFSQDMTDTQYF

j_call: TRBJ2-3
v_call: TRBV9
cdr3_length: 12
cdr3_aa: CASSVSTDTQYF

j_call: TRBJ2-7
v_call: TRBV20-1
cdr3_length: 14
cdr3_aa: CSSPPTGNSYEQYF

j_call: TRBJ2-2
v_call: TRBV6-5
cdr3_length: 17
cdr3_aa: CASSYDFTDANTGELLF

j_call: TRBJ2-7
v_call: TRBV7-8
cdr3_length: 16
cdr3_aa: CASSLVGGTGAYEQYF

j_call: TRBJ2-6
v_call: TRBV7-9
cdr3_length: 16
cdr3_aa: CASSPTGDSGANVLTF

j_call: TRBJ2-3
v_call: TRBV27
cdr3_length: 15
cdr3_aa: CASSFVQPSTDTQYF

j_call: TRBJ2-7
v_call: TRBV28
cdr3_length: 14
cdr3_aa: CASSLVQRPYEQYF

j_call: TRBJ1-1
v_call: TRBV11-2
cdr3_length: 16
cdr3_aa: CASSLFGQGSGTEAFF

j_call: TRBJ2-5
v_call: TRBV20-1
cdr3_length: 13
cdr3_aa: CSARQAYQETQYF

j_call: TRBJ2-7
v_call: TRBV6-1
cdr3_length: 13
cdr3_aa: CASSGTPSYEQCF

j_call: TRBJ2-7
v_call: TRBV27
cdr3_length: 16
cdr3_aa: CASSLALGSGNYEQYF

j_call: TRBJ1-1
v_call: TRBV27
cdr3_length: 17
cdr3_aa: CASSLPPVGGPRSEAFF